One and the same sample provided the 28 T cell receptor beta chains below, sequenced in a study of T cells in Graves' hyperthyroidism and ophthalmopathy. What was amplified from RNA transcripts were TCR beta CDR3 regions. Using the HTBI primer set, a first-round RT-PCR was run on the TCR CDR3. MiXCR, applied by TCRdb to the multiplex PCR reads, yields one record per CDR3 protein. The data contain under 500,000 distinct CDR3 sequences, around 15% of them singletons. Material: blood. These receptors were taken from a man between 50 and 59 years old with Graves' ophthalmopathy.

CDR3 in amino acids: CASSRGLAGGGNIQYF. The CDR3 region has the DNA TGTGCCAGCAGCCGGGGACTAGCGGGAGGCGGGAACATTCAGTACTTC. The chain combines TRBV6-1 with TRBJ2-4; 15 positions match TRBD2. V lost 6 bases to trimming and J lost 7 bases; unmatched junction nucleotides: 7. Germline-derived CDR1 and CDR2 are MNHNS and SASEGT. This CDR3 has 16 amino acids.

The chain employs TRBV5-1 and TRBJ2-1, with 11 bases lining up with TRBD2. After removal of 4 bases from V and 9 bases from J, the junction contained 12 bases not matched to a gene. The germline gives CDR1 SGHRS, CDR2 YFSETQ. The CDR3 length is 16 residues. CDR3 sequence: CASSTNPTSGRGEQFF. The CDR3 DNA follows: TGCGCCAGCAGCACAAACCCCACTAGCGGGAGAGGTGAGCAGTTCTTC.

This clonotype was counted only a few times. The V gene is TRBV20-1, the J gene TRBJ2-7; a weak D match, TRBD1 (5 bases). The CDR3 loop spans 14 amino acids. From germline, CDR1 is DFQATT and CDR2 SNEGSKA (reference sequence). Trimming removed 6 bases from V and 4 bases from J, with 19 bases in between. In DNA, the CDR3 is TGCAGTGCGGCATCACAGGCCCCCCCTTACGAGCAGTACTTC. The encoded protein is CSAASQAPPYEQYF.

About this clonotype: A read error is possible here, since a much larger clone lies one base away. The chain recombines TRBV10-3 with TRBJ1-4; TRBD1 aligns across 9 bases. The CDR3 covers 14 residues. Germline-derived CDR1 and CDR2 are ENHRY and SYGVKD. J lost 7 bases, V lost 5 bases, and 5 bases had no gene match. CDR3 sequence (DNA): TGTGCCATCAGTTTAGGACAGGGGATTGAAAAACTGTTTTTT. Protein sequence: CAISLGQGIEKLFF.

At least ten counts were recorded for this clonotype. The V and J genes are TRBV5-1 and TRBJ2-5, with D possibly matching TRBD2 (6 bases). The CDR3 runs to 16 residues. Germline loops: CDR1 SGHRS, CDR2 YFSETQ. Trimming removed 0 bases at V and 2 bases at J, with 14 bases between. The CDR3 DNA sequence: TGCGCCAGCAGCTTGGCTCCGACACGGGGGCAAGAGACCCAGTACTTC. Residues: CASSLAPTRGQETQYF.

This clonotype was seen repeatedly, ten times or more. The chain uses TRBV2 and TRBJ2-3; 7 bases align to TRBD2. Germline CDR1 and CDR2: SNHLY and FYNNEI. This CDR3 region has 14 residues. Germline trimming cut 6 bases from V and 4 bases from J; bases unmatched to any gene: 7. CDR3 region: CASRRDYRSDTQYF. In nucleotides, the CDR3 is TGTGCCAGCAGAAGGGACTATCGATCAGATACGCAGTATTTT.

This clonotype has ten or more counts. The chain's CDR3 is CAWRAEQRDTEAFF. The CDR3 DNA sequence: TGTGCCTGGAGGGCGGAACAGAGGGACACTGAAGCTTTCTTT. The J gene is TRBJ1-1, the V gene TRBV30; D is uncertain. With 3 bases removed from V and 3 bases from J, the gap between germline ends came to 14 bases. The CDR3 consists of 14 residues. The germline V gene has CDR1 GTSNPN and CDR2 SVGIG (reference sequence).

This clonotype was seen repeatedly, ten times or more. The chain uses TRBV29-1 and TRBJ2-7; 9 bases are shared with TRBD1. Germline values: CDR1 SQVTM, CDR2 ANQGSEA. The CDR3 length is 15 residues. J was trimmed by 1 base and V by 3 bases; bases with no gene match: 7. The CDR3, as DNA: TGCAGCGTTGATGAGCGGACAGGGGCATCCTACGAGCAGTACTTC. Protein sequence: CSVDERTGASYEQYF.

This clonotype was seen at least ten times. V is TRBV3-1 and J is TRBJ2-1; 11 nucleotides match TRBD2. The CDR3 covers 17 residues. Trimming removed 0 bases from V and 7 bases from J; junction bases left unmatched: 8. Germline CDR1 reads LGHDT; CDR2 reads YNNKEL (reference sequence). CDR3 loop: CASSQDRTSGHLNEQFF. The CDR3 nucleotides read TGTGCCAGCAGCCAAGATCGGACTAGCGGGCATTTGAATGAGCAGTTCTTC.

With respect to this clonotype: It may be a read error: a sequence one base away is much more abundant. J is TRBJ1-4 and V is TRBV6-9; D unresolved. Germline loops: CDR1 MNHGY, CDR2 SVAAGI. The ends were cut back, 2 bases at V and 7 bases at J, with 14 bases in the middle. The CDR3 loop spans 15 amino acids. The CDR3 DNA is TGTGCCAGCAGTTATAAGGGTTTATTGAGTGAAAAACTGTTTTTT. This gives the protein CASSYKGLLSEKLFF.

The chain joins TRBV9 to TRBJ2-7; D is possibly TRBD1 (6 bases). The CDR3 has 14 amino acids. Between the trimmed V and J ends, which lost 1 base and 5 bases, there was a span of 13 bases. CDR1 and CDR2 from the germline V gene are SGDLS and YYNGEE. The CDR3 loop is CASSVTGIEDEQYF. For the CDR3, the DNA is TGTGCCAGCAGCGTAACAGGGATCGAGGACGAGCAGTACTTC.

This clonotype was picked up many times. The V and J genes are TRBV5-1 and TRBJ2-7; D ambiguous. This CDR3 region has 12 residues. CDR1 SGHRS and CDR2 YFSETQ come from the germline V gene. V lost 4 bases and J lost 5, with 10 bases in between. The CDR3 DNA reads TGCGCCAGCAGCCTTGATTTGAACGAGCAGTACTTC. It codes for CASSLDLNEQYF. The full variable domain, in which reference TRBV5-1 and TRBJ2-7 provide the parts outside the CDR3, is KAGVTQTPRYLIKTRGQQVTLSCSPISGHRSVSWYQQTPGQGLQFLFEYFSETQRNKGNFPGRFSGRQFSNSRSEMNVSTLELGDSALYLCASSLDLNEQYFGPGTRLTVT.

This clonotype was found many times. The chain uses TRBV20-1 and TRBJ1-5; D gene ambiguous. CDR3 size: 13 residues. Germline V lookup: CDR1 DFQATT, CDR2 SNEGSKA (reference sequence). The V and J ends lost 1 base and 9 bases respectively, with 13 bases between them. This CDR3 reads CSARVGGERPQHF. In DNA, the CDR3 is TGCAGTGCTAGAGTCGGCGGTGAAAGGCCCCAGCATTTT.

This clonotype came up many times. CDR3 protein: CASSQESLAGGRQETQYF. CDR3 nucleotide sequence: TGTGCCAGCAGCCAAGAGTCGCTAGCGGGAGGGCGACAAGAGACCCAGTACTTC. This chain connects TRBV3-1 to TRBJ2-5; 12 positions agree with TRBD2. Germline V lookup: CDR1 LGHDT, CDR2 YNNKEL (reference sequence). After removal of 0 bases from V and 2 bases from J, the junction contained 7 bases not matched to a gene. This CDR3 is 18 amino acids long.

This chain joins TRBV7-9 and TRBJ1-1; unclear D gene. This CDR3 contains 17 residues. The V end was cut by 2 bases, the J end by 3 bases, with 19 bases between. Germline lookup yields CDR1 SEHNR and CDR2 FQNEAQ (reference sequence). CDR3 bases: TGTGCCAGCAGCTTACCGTCCAGTGTCCGTGGGGACACTGAAGCTTTCTTT. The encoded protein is CASSLPSSVRGDTEAFF.

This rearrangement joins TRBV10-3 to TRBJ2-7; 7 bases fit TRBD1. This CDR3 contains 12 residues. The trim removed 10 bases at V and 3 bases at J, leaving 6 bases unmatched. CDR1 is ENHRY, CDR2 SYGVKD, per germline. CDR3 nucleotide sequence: TGTGCCACATGGACAGGAAACTACGAGCAGTACTTC. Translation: CATWTGNYEQYF.

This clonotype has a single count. The CDR3 is CASSFQSGTGSIQYF. CDR3 bases: TGTGCCAGCAGTTTTCAATCGGGCACGGGAAGCATTCAGTACTTC. The gene calls are TRBV12-3 or TRBV12-4 and TRBJ2-4, with D possibly matching TRBD2 (5 bases). V shed 3 bases and J shed 9 bases, with 18 bases lying between them. This CDR3 contains 15 residues.

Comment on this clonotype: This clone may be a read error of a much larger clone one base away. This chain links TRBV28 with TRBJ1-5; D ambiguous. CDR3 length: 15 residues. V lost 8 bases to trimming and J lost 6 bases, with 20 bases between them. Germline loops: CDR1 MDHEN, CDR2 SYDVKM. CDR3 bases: TGTGCCAGCGGTCCCCGCGGTGGTTTCGGTCAGCCCCAGCATTTT. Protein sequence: CASGPRGGFGQPQHF.

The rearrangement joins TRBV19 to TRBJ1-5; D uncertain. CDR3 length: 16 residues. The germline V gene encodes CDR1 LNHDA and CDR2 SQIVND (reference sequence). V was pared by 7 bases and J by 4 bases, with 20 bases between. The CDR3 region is CASIHEARTENQPQHF. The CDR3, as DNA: TGTGCCAGTATCCACGAAGCCCGGACGGAGAATCAGCCCCAGCATTTT. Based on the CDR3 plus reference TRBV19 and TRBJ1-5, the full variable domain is DGGITQSPKYLFRKEGQNVTLSCEQNLNHDAMYWYRQDPGQGLRLIYYSQIVNDFQKGDIAEGYSVSREKKESFPLTVTSAQKNPTAFYLCASIHEARTENQPQHFGDGTRLSIL.

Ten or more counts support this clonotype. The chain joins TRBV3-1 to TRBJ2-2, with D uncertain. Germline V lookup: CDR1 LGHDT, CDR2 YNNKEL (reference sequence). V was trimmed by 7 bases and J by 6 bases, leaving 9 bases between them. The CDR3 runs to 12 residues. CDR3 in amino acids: CASNDRSGELFF. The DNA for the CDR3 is TGTGCCAGCAACGACCGGTCCGGGGAGCTGTTTTTT.

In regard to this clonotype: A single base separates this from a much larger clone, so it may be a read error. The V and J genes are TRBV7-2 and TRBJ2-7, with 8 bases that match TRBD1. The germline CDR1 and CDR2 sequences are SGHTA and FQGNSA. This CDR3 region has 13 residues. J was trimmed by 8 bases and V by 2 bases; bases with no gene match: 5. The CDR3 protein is CASSLRGQDKQYF. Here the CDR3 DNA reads TGTGCCAGCAGCTTAAGGGGACAGGACAAGCAGTACTTC.

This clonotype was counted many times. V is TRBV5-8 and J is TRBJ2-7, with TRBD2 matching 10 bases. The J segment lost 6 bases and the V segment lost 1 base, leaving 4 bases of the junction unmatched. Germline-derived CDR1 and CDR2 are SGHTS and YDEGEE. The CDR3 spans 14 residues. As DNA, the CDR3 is TGTGCCAGCAGCTTGTCACTAGCGGGACGCGAGCAGTACTTC. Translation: CASSLSLAGREQYF.

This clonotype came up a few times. CDR3 nucleotides: TGTGCCAGCAGCTTTACCGGACAGGGGGCGGTTGAAGCTTTCTTT. Translated, it gives CASSFTGQGAVEAFF. The genes are TRBV5-4 and TRBJ1-1; TRBD1 agrees at 11 bases. The V gene's germline CDR1 is SGHNT and CDR2 YYREEE (reference sequence). The V and J ends lost 2 bases and 7 bases, in that order; junction bases with no gene match: 7. The CDR3 is 15 residues long.

The CDR3 spells CASSGLSTNTGELFF. In nucleotides, the CDR3 is TGTGCCAGCAGCGGACTATCCACGAACACCGGGGAGCTGTTTTTT. This chain links TRBV7-6 with TRBJ2-2, with TRBD2 as a possible D gene (6 bases). The CDR3 is made up of 15 amino acids. V was pared by 5 bases and J by 0 bases, with 10 bases between. The germline CDR1 and CDR2 sequences are SGHVS and FNYEAQ.

Here the CDR3 DNA reads TGTGCCAGCAGCCAAGAAACCGCCTGGGGCGGCTACACCTTC. Its translation is CASSQETAWGGYTF. The genes are TRBV4-2 and TRBJ1-2; possibly TRBD1 for D (5 bases). The V end was cut by 0 bases, the J end by 8 bases, with 13 bases between. Germline loops: CDR1 LGHNA, CDR2 YNFKEQ. This CDR3 spans 14 amino acids.

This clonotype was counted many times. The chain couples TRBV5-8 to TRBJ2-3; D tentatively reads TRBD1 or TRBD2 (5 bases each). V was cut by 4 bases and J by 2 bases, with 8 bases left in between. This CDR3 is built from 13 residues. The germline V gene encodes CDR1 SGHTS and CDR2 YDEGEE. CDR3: CASSTGPTDTQYF. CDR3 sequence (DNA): TGTGCCAGCAGCACGGGACCCACAGATACGCAGTATTTT.

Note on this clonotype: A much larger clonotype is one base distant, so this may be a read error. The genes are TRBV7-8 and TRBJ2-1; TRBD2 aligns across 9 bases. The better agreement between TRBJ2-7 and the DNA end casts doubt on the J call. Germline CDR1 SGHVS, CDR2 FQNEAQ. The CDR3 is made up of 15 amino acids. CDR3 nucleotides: TGTGCCAGCAGCCTAGAGCGGGGGGACCACAATGAGCAGTACTTC. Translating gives CASSLERGDHNEQYF.

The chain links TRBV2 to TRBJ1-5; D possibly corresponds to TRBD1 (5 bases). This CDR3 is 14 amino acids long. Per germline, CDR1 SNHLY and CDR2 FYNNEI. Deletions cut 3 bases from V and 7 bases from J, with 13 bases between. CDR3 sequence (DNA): TGTGCCAGCAGTGATTTGGGGGGAGGGCAGCCCCAGCATTTT. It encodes CASSDLGGGQPQHF.